Each of the 5 T cell receptor beta chains below was sequenced from the same sample in a study of T cell responses to AZD1222 COVID-19 vaccine (dated by TCRdb to 2020 to 2022). The library relied on the immunoSEQ multiplex PCR assay. As stored in TCRdb, this immuneACCESS dataset retains in-frame rearrangements with V and J assigned. A fraction of the clones does not appear; measured against another copy, unresolved V genes explain less than half of the discrepancy, and the remainder lacks a known reason. Across this sample there are tens of thousands of clones, with approximately 84% seen only once. The top ten clones comprise roughly a tenth of the sample. Sample time point, as interpreted from the label and publication: baseline before first vaccination. Sequencing used peripheral blood, obtained on day 0 of AZD1222 vaccination. Every receptor here comes from an adult in good health.

This chain connects TRBV7-6 to TRBJ2-1; 8 nucleotides match TRBD1. In germline, CDR1 is SGHVS, CDR2 FNYEAQ. The ends lost 0 bases at V and 3 bases at J; junction bases unmatched: 1. There are 15 residues in the CDR3. Here the CDR3 DNA reads TGTGCCAGCAGCTTAGCTACAGGGGGCTACAATGAGCAGTTCTTC. Its protein is CASSLATGGYNEQFF.

The chain carries TRBV19 and TRBJ1-2; weak D call: TRBD1 (5 bases). Germline assignment: CDR1 LNHDA and CDR2 SQIVND (reference sequence). The CDR3 extends over 12 amino acids. V was pared by 7 bases and J by 3 bases, with 9 bases between. The CDR3 DNA sequence: TGTGCCAGTAACCAGGGAGACTATGGCTACACCTTC. This gives the protein CASNQGDYGYTF.

This chain joins TRBV21-1 and TRBJ2-7; TRBD1 is the table's D call, not checked against the DNA. TRBV21-1 constitutes a pseudogene. The CDR3 is 14 amino acids. In DNA, the CDR3 is TGTGCCAGCAGCAAAGATGACACGCTCTACGAGCAGTACTTC. It codes for CASSKDDTLYEQYF.

The V gene is TRBV6-4, the J gene TRBJ2-1; D might be TRBD1 or TRBD2, each matching 6 bases. Germline V gene sequence: CDR1 MRHNA, CDR2 SNTAGT. Trimming took off 0 bases at V and 3 bases at J, with 18 bases between the two ends. The CDR3 extends over 18 amino acids. CDR3 in amino acids: CASSDSPGAGLIYNEQFF. CDR3 bases: TGTGCCAGCAGTGACTCTCCAGGGGCGGGACTCATCTACAATGAGCAGTTCTTC.

The chain joins TRBV19 to TRBJ1-1; D may be TRBD1 (5 bases). Per the germline V gene, CDR1 is LNHDA and CDR2 is SQIVND (reference sequence). V lost 4 bases to trimming and J lost 1 base, with 19 bases between them. This CDR3 has 17 residues. The CDR3 DNA sequence: TGTGCCAGTAGTACCCCAGGAGGATGGGACCAGAACACTGAAGCTTTCTTT. Residues: CASSTPGGWDQNTEAFF.